This T cell receptor beta chain was sequenced for a study of blood T cell repertoires in COVID-19. Study details: PBMCs, B-cell-depleted T cells, or T cells were the source of the cDNA or gDNA that made up the material.

TCRdb's table, derived via immunoSEQ multiplex PCR, lists solely in-frame clones and lacks some. The sample records approximately 120,000 clones, roughly 80% being singletons. Germline-derived CDR1 and CDR2 are LNHDA and SQIVND (reference sequence). J lost 7 bases, V lost 6 bases, and 5 bases had no gene match. The length of the CDR3 is 12 residues. This TCR derives from a man in his 60s with acute or convalescent COVID-19. Sequenced: peripheral blood. The chain carries TRBV19 and TRBJ1-2; 7 nucleotides align to TRBD1. The CDR3 spells CASRTGAFGYTF. The CDR3 DNA reads as TGTGCCAGTAGAACAGGGGCGTTTGGCTACACCTTC.